This T cell receptor beta chain was identified during a study of CD8 T cells in ankylosing spondylitis. Findings and caveats of the study: Seven to nine highly homologous variants formed a TCR beta motif that appeared characteristic of ankylosing spondylitis blood. CD8+ by phenotype, disease-linked clones were relatively rare in peripheral blood.

The length of the CDR3 is 17 residues. V was shortened by 0 bases and J by 3 bases, with 15 bases between the two germline ends. Regarding this clonotype: Its antigen remains unknown.

One entry per CDR3 protein, called by TCRdb with MiXCR from the 5' RACE reads. This table has about 440,000 distinct CDR3 sequences, about 15% appearing once. The chain carries TRBV12-3 or TRBV12-4 and TRBJ2-1; D is possibly TRBD2 (5 bases). The receptor comes from a male donor with ankylosing spondylitis. The source material was blood, either unsorted or a sorted T cell fraction (not recorded which). The CDR3 bases are TGTGCCAGCAGTTTAGCGGGTGGAGCGGCCCTCTACAATGAGCAGTTCTTC. This codes for CASSLAGGAALYNEQFF.